The source of this T cell receptor (beta chain) is a study of technical replicates of blood from a few donors. Here immunoSEQ multiplex PCR was the method, and the copy in TCRdb shows in-frame clones only, minus some. The data show about 84,000 clones, roughly 98% seen once. The CDR3 has 15 residues. V trimming: 4 bases; J trimming: 6 bases; junction bases outside the gene matches: 8. Germline V gene lookup returns CDR1 LNHDA and CDR2 SQIVND (reference sequence). The chain carries TRBV19 and TRBJ2-2; TRBD1 matches at 7 bases. This receptor was obtained from a human donor in good health. Sample: T cells isolated from PBMCs. The CDR3 reads CASSNTGVVPGELFF. In nucleotides, the CDR3 is TGTGCCAGTAGTAATACAGGGGTCGTTCCCGGGGAGCTGTTTTTT.